The 14 T cell receptor beta chains below all came from one sample that was sequenced in a study of cytomegalovirus exposure and HLA in healthy donors. Measured with immunoSEQ multiplex PCR; TCRdb has only the in-frame clones, and not every one. The sample has approximately 280,000 clones; around 87% are singletons. The sample taken for sequencing was PBMCs. The receptors here all came from a young woman in good health and CMV-seronegative.

CDR3 DNA sequence: TGTGCCAGCAGTGAAGCTAGCCTAATGTATACGCAGTATTTT. Translation gives CASSEASLMYTQYF. The chain recombines TRBV2 with TRBJ2-3; the D is unclear. Trimming took off 0 bases at V and 7 bases at J, with 11 bases between the two ends. This CDR3 is 14 amino acids long. Germline V gene data show CDR1 as SNHLY and CDR2 as FYNNEI. Full variable domain (rest looked up from reference TRBV2 and TRBJ2-3): EPEVTQTPSHQVTQMGQEVILRCVPISNHLYFYWYRQILGQKVEFLVSFYNNEISEKSEIFDDQFSVERPDGSNFTLKIRSTKLEDSAMYFCASSEASLMYTQYFGPGTRLTVL.

The V and J genes are TRBV4-2 and TRBJ2-1; TRBD2 aligns across 11 bases. The CDR3 is made up of 16 amino acids. The J segment lost 3 bases and the V segment lost 3 bases, leaving 4 bases of the junction unmatched. Germline lookup yields CDR1 LGHNA and CDR2 YNFKEQ. The CDR3 DNA reads TGTGCCAGCAGCCAGTCGACTAGCGGGAACTACAATGAGCAGTTCTTC. This sequence encodes CASSQSTSGNYNEQFF.

This chain uses TRBV28 with TRBJ2-7; D is perhaps TRBD1 (6 bases). The V end was cut by 6 bases, the J end by 2 bases, with 14 bases between. The CDR3 covers 14 residues. The germline gives CDR1 MDHEN, CDR2 SYDVKM. Here the CDR3 DNA reads TGTGCCAGCAGACGGTGGCAGGGGACCTACGAGCAGTACTTC. Translated, it gives CASRRWQGTYEQYF.

The rearrangement links TRBV27 to TRBJ2-5; TRBD1 aligns across 7 bases. Germline assignment: CDR1 MNHEY and CDR2 SMNVEV (reference sequence). The CDR3 runs to 14 residues. V gave up 2 bases and J gave up 7 bases; unmatched junction bases: 7. CDR3 sequence (DNA): TGTGCCAGCAGTTTAAGGACAGGTCCGGGGACCCAGTACTTC. Protein sequence: CASSLRTGPGTQYF.

This clone was counted a single time. V is TRBV27 and J is TRBJ2-1; a weak D match, TRBD1 (5 bases). The CDR3 covers 14 residues. The V gene lost 6 bases and the J gene lost 2 bases, with 11 bases spanning the gap. CDR1 is MNHEY and CDR2 is SMNVEV in the germline V gene (reference sequence). The CDR3 reads CASREKGPYNEQFF. The CDR3, as DNA: TGTGCCAGCAGGGAAAAGGGGCCCTACAATGAGCAGTTCTTC.

V usage is TRBV9 and J usage is TRBJ2-1, with a tentative D call TRBD2 (6 bases). The CDR3 contains 15 residues. The V end was cut by 6 bases, the J end by 0 bases, with 13 bases between. Germline loops: CDR1 SGDLS, CDR2 YYNGEE. DNA for the CDR3: TGTGCCAGCACTCCCGACGGGAGCTCCTACAATGAGCAGTTCTTC. Translated, it gives CASTPDGSSYNEQFF.

The J gene is TRBJ2-1, the V gene TRBV5-1, with TRBD2 matching 8 bases. V was clipped by 0 bases and J by 3 bases; unmatched bases: 2. CDR1 is SGHRS and CDR2 is YFSETQ in the germline V gene. CDR3 size: 15 residues. CDR3 DNA: TGCGCCAGCAGCTTGGAAGCGGGGGACTACAATGAGCAGTTCTTC. Translation: CASSLEAGDYNEQFF.

The J gene is TRBJ1-2, the V gene TRBV9; no clear D. Looked up from germline, CDR1 is SGDLS and CDR2 is YYNGEE. The germline V and J ends were trimmed by 0 bases and 8 bases, with 8 bases remaining between them. The CDR3 is 12 amino acids. The CDR3 DNA is TGTGCCAGCAGCGTAGGAGGGAAAGGCTACACCTTC. Its protein is CASSVGGKGYTF.

This sequence joins TRBV25-1 and TRBJ1-3; tentative D call: TRBD1 (6 bases). Germline V gene lookup returns CDR1 MGHDK and CDR2 SYGVNS. The CDR3 spans 15 residues. The ends were cut back, 4 bases at V and 0 bases at J, with 10 bases in the middle. The CDR3 loop is CASSGTEYSGNTIYF. CDR3 bases: TGTGCCAGCAGTGGGACAGAATACTCTGGAAACACCATATATTTT.

A single count supports this clone. The genes are TRBV2 and TRBJ2-1, with 10 bases identical to TRBD2. Germline-derived CDR1 and CDR2 are SNHLY and FYNNEI. The CDR3 consists of 16 residues. V shed 6 bases and J 3 bases; nucleotides not matched to a gene: 8. The CDR3 DNA sequence: TGTGCCAGCAGCGAACAAGCGGGAGGGGTCTACAATGAGCAGTTCTTC. Encoded protein: CASSEQAGGVYNEQFF.

The rearrangement links TRBV7-8 to TRBJ2-7, with TRBD1 as a possible D gene (5 bases). V was clipped by 5 bases and J by 3 bases, with 14 bases between them. From germline, CDR1 is SGHVS and CDR2 FQNEAQ. This CDR3 contains 14 residues. CDR3 amino acids: CASSRRTRVYEQYF. In DNA form, the CDR3 reads TGTGCCAGCAGCCGCAGGACAAGAGTCTACGAGCAGTACTTC.

This clone was recorded once. The V call is TRBV30, the J call TRBJ1-6; D call uncertain. The CDR3 has 13 residues. The germline V gene encodes CDR1 GTSNPN and CDR2 SVGIG (reference sequence). Trimming removed 2 bases from V and 7 bases from J, with 9 bases in between. CDR3 amino acids: CAWSTGYNSPLHF. The CDR3, as DNA: TGTGCCTGGAGTACGGGATACAATTCACCCCTCCACTTT.

The rearrangement links TRBV28 to TRBJ2-7; 10 bases match TRBD2. Looked up from germline, CDR1 is MDHEN and CDR2 is SYDVKM. The CDR3 length is 18 residues. V lost 8 bases to trimming and J lost 0 bases; unmatched junction nucleotides: 16. This CDR3 is CASASGGLASSGSYEQYF. The CDR3, as DNA: TGTGCCAGCGCTAGTGGGGGACTAGCGTCCTCGGGCTCCTACGAGCAGTACTTC.

The gene calls are TRBV25-1 and TRBJ2-5, with TRBD2 matching 10 bases. The germline V gene has CDR1 MGHDK and CDR2 SYGVNS. This CDR3 is 17 amino acids long. V was pared by 4 bases and J by 5 bases, with 13 bases of the junction left unmatched. In DNA form, the CDR3 reads TGTGCCAGCAGTGTAGGGAAACTAGCGGGATCGTCGGAGACCCAGTACTTC. This gives the protein CASSVGKLAGSSETQYF.